The rows below give T cell receptor beta chains drawn from one sample of a study of T cell responses to AZD1222 COVID-19 vaccine. Here immunoSEQ multiplex PCR was the method, and the copy in TCRdb shows in-frame clones only, minus some. The sample carries fewer than 150,000 clones, 88% recorded once. The sample consisted of peripheral blood, taken 28 days after the second AZD1222 dose. These receptors all come from an adult who received the AZD1222 COVID-19 vaccine. Each CDR3 is given with its conserved first and last residue. The D gene is left open where the match is weak. A clone size is listed for some rows: how often the clone was seen (once, few, many), or a class if it is expanded.

j_gene: TRBJ1-2; v_gene: TRBV12-3/TRBV12-4; abundance: once; d_gene: TRBD1; CDR3nt: TGTGCCAGCAGTATCAACAGGGGCGGCTACACCTTC; CDR3aa: CASSINRGGYTF
j_gene: TRBJ2-5; v_gene: TRBV2; abundance: NA; d_gene: NA; CDR3nt: TGTGCCAGCTGGTCGGGAATGGAGACCCAGTACTTC; CDR3aa: CASWSGMETQYF
j_gene: TRBJ1-4; v_gene: TRBV6-2/TRBV6-3; abundance: NA; d_gene: NA; CDR3nt: TGTGCCAGCAGTCAGCTTGGAAAACTGTTTTTT; CDR3aa: CASSQLGKLFF
j_gene: TRBJ2-1; v_gene: TRBV12-3/TRBV12-4; abundance: NA; d_gene: NA; CDR3nt: TGTGCCAGCAGTCCGACTAGTCCCAATGAGCAGTTCTTC; CDR3aa: CASSPTSPNEQFF
j_gene: TRBJ2-7; v_gene: TRBV12-3/TRBV12-4; abundance: few; d_gene: NA; CDR3nt: TGTGCCAGCAGTTTTGGCCCGAGGTACGAGCAGTACTTC; CDR3aa: CASSFGPRYEQYF
j_gene: TRBJ2-4; v_gene: TRBV19; abundance: once; d_gene: NA; CDR3nt: TGTGCCAGTAGTTTCTTCCTCGTCCTGGCCAAAAACATTCAGTACTTC; CDR3aa: CASSFFLVLAKNIQYF
j_gene: TRBJ2-3; v_gene: TRBV6-5; abundance: once; d_gene: NA; CDR3nt: TGTGCCAGCAGTTACCGGGCCTTCGGGGGCACAGATACGCAGTATTTT; CDR3aa: CASSYRAFGGTDTQYF
j_gene: TRBJ2-1; v_gene: TRBV6-5; abundance: NA; d_gene: TRBD1; CDR3nt: TGTGCCAGCAGTTGGGTGGACAGGGGCAATGAGCAGTTCTTC; CDR3aa: CASSWVDRGNEQFF
j_gene: TRBJ2-1; v_gene: TRBV27; abundance: NA; d_gene: NA; CDR3nt: TGTGCCAGCAGGGCTAGCGGGTCCCCAGGGGGGCAGTTCTTC; CDR3aa: CASRASGSPGGQFF
j_gene: TRBJ1-2; v_gene: TRBV25-1; abundance: NA; d_gene: TRBD1; CDR3nt: TGTGCCAGCAGTGTCCCCCCCCCGACAGGGAGAAGGTTCTATGGCTACACCTTC; CDR3aa: CASSVPPPTGRRFYGYTF
j_gene: TRBJ1-6; v_gene: TRBV19; abundance: NA; d_gene: NA; CDR3nt: TGTGCCAGTAGTGAACAGGGCGATAGTTCACCCCTCCACTTT; CDR3aa: CASSEQGDSSPLHF
j_gene: TRBJ2-2; v_gene: TRBV11-3; abundance: once; d_gene: NA; CDR3nt: TGTGCCAGCAGCCGAGACACCGGGGAGCTGTTTTTT; CDR3aa: CASSRDTGELFF
j_gene: TRBJ2-7; v_gene: TRBV19; abundance: NA; d_gene: NA; CDR3nt: TGTGCCAGTAGTATGTATGGGTACGAGCAGTACTTC; CDR3aa: CASSMYGYEQYF
j_gene: TRBJ1-4; v_gene: TRBV12-3/TRBV12-4; abundance: NA; d_gene: NA; CDR3nt: TGTGCCAGCACCCGTAGCCTCGAAAAACTGTTTTTT; CDR3aa: CASTRSLEKLFF
j_gene: TRBJ2-7; v_gene: TRBV6-2/TRBV6-3; abundance: NA; d_gene: TRBD1; CDR3nt: TGTGCCAGCAGTTCCAAGACAGGGTGGATCGCTAGCCACGAGCAGTACTTC; CDR3aa: CASSSKTGWIASHEQYF
j_gene: TRBJ2-1; v_gene: TRBV6-6; abundance: NA; d_gene: TRBD2; CDR3nt: TGTGCCAGCAGTCAAATAGCGGGAGGAAGGGAGAATGAGCAGTTCTTC; CDR3aa: CASSQIAGGRENEQFF
j_gene: TRBJ2-1; v_gene: TRBV14; abundance: NA; d_gene: TRBD2; CDR3nt: TGTGCCAGCAGCCTTGGACTAGCGGTCTACAATGAGCAGTTCTTC; CDR3aa: CASSLGLAVYNEQFF
j_gene: TRBJ1-4; v_gene: TRBV4-1; abundance: NA; d_gene: TRBD1; CDR3nt: TGCGCCAGCAGCCAAGGGACAGGGACAACTAATGAAAAACTGTTTTTT; CDR3aa: CASSQGTGTTNEKLFF
j_gene: TRBJ2-2; v_gene: TRBV10-3; abundance: NA; d_gene: NA; CDR3nt: TGTGCCATCAGTGAGACTGGGGGCTACACCGGGGAGCTGTTTTTT; CDR3aa: CAISETGGYTGELFF
j_gene: TRBJ1-3; v_gene: TRBV18; abundance: once; d_gene: NA; CDR3nt: TGTGCCAGCGGCGGACAGAGCTCTGGAAACACCATATATTTT; CDR3aa: CASGGQSSGNTIYF
j_gene: TRBJ2-5; v_gene: TRBV15; abundance: once; d_gene: NA; CDR3nt: TGTGCCACCAGCAGAGATAGAGGGTCGCGAGAGACCCAGTACTTC; CDR3aa: CATSRDRGSRETQYF
j_gene: TRBJ2-7; v_gene: TRBV7-9; abundance: NA; d_gene: TRBD2; CDR3nt: TGTGCCAGCAGCTTAGCCGGACTAGCGGGAGACGAGCAGTACTTC; CDR3aa: CASSLAGLAGDEQYF
j_gene: TRBJ2-2; v_gene: TRBV28; abundance: NA; d_gene: TRBD1; CDR3nt: TGTGCCAGCAGGCCTGGACAGGGCGACACCGGGGAGCTGTTTTTT; CDR3aa: CASRPGQGDTGELFF
j_gene: TRBJ2-3; v_gene: TRBV5-1; abundance: NA; d_gene: TRBD2; CDR3nt: TGCGCCAGCAGCTTCCGGCTCGGGGGGGCCGGAGATACGCAGTATTTT; CDR3aa: CASSFRLGGAGDTQYF
j_gene: TRBJ2-7; v_gene: TRBV30; abundance: NA; d_gene: TRBD1; CDR3nt: TGTGCCGAACAGGGGAGCTCCTACGAGCAGTACTTC; CDR3aa: CAEQGSSYEQYF
j_gene: TRBJ1-6; v_gene: TRBV10-3; abundance: NA; d_gene: NA; CDR3nt: TGTGCCATCAGCCTACAGGGATTATGGTCACCCCTCCACTTT; CDR3aa: CAISLQGLWSPLHF
j_gene: TRBJ2-4; v_gene: TRBV7-2; abundance: NA; d_gene: NA; CDR3nt: TGTGCCAGCAGCCCTGTACACCTAGCCAAAAACATTCAGTACTTC; CDR3aa: CASSPVHLAKNIQYF
j_gene: TRBJ1-3; v_gene: TRBV7-2; abundance: few; d_gene: NA; CDR3nt: TGTGCCAGCAGCTTAGACCCGGTGGCTGGAAACACCATATATTTT; CDR3aa: CASSLDPVAGNTIYF
j_gene: TRBJ2-1; v_gene: TRBV3-1/TRBV3-2; abundance: NA; d_gene: TRBD2; CDR3nt: TGTGCCAGCAGCCAAGATGTCCCTTCCGGGACTATATCCAATGAGCAGTTCTTC; CDR3aa: CASSQDVPSGTISNEQFF
j_gene: TRBJ1-2; v_gene: TRBV11-2; abundance: NA; d_gene: NA; CDR3nt: TGTGCCAGCAGCTCATCCGGAAACAGGGCTCGCAGCTATGGCTACACCTTC; CDR3aa: CASSSSGNRARSYGYTF
j_gene: TRBJ2-7; v_gene: TRBV30; abundance: NA; d_gene: NA; CDR3nt: TGTGCCTGGAGCTCAACCCTCATCTACGAGCAGTACTTC; CDR3aa: CAWSSTLIYEQYF
j_gene: TRBJ1-1; v_gene: TRBV7-2; abundance: NA; d_gene: NA; CDR3nt: TGTGCCAGCAGCTTCCTTGCAGCTACAATGAACACTGAAGCTTTCTTT; CDR3aa: CASSFLAATMNTEAFF
j_gene: TRBJ2-7; v_gene: TRBV6-4; abundance: NA; d_gene: TRBD1; CDR3nt: TGTGCCAGCAGGTACCGGGACAGGGTTCCGGGTGAGCAGTACTTC; CDR3aa: CASRYRDRVPGEQYF
j_gene: TRBJ1-1; v_gene: TRBV7-3; abundance: NA; d_gene: NA; CDR3nt: TGTGCCAGCAGCTTATCATCGGGGAACACTGAAGCTTTCTTT; CDR3aa: CASSLSSGNTEAFF
j_gene: TRBJ2-3; v_gene: TRBV14; abundance: NA; d_gene: TRBD2; CDR3nt: TGTGCCAGCAGCGAGACTAGCGGGGGGCCTTATGGAGATACGCAGTATTTT; CDR3aa: CASSETSGGPYGDTQYF